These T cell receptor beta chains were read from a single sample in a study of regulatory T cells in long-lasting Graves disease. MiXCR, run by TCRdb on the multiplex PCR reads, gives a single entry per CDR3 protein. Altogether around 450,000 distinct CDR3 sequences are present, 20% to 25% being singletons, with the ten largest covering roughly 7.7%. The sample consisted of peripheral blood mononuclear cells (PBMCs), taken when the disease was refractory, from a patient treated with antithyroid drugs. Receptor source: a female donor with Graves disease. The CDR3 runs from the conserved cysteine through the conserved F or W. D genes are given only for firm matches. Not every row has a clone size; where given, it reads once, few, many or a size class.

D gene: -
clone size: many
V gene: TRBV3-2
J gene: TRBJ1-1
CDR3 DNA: TGTGCCATCGTGAACACTGAAGCTTTCTTT
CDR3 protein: CAIVNTEAFF

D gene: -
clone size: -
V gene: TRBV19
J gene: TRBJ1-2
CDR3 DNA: TGTGCCAGTACCCCTCGGGGGGTGAATGGCTACACCTTC
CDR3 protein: CASTPRGVNGYTF

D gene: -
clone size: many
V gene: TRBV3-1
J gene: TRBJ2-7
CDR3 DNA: TGTGCCAGCAGCCAGGGGGTTGTCGACGAGCAGTACTTC
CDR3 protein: CASSQGVVDEQYF

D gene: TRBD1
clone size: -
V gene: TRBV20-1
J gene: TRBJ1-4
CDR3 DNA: TGCAGTGCGGAAGACAGGGGGACTAATGAAAAACTGTTTTTT
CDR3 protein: CSAEDRGTNEKLFF

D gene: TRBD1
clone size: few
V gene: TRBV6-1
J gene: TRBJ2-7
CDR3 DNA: TGTGCCAGCAGAGGAGGACAGGGGGCCTACGAGCAGTACTTC
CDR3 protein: CASRGGQGAYEQYF

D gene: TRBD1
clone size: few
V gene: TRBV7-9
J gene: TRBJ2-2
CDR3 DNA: TGTGCCAGCAGCCTACTGGGACAGCCGAACACCGGGGAGCTGTTTTTT
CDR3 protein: CASSLLGQPNTGELFF

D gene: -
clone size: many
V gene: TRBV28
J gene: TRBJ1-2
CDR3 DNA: TGTGCCAGCAGTCCTCCCTTTGTGGGGGCTCAAGGCTACACCTTC
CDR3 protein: CASSPPFVGAQGYTF

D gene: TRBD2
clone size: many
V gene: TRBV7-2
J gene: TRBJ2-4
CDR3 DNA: TGTGCCAGCAGCCTACTTTTCGAGCGGGGGGTCCTAGCCAAAAACATTCAGTACTTC
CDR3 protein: CASSLLFERGVLAKNIQYF

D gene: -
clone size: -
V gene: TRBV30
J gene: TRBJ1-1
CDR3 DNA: TGTGCCTGGAGTGAATCGGGACACCACACTGAAGCTTTCTTT
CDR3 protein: CAWSESGHHTEAFF

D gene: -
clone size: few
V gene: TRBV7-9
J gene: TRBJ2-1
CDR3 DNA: TGTGCCAGCAGCTTAGTCGGTGGCGAGAGCTACAATGAGCAGTTCTTC
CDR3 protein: CASSLVGGESYNEQFF

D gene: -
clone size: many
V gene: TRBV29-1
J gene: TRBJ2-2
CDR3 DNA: TGCAGCGTTGAAGGCGGAGACACCGGGGAGCTGTTTTTT
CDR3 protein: CSVEGGDTGELFF

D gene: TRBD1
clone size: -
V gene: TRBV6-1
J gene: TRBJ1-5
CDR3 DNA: TGTGCCGGCAGTCGCGTACCGGGACAGGGATCAAATCAGCCCCAGCATTTT
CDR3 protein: CAGSRVPGQGSNQPQHF

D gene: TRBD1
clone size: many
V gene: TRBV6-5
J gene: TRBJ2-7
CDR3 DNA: TGTGCCAGCAGTTACTCAGGGGGACAGGGGGACGAGCAGTACTTC
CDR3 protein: CASSYSGGQGDEQYF

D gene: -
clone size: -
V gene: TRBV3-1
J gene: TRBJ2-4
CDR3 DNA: TGTGCCAGCAGCCACCTCCGGGACGAAAACATTCAGTACTTC
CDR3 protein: CASSHLRDENIQYF

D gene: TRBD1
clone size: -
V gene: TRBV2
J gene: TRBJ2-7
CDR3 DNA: TGTGCCAGCAATCCGGGACAGGGGGTTTACGAGCAGTGCTTC
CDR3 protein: CASNPGQGVYEQCF

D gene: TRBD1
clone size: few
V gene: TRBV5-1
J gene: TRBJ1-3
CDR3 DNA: TGCGCCAGCAGGCCGGGACAGGGTGAGGGAAACACCATATATTTT
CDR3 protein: CASRPGQGEGNTIYF

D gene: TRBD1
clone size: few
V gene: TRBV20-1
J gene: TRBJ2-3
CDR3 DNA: TGCAGTGCTAGACGAGGACAGGGAACAGATACGCAGTATTTT
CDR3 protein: CSARRGQGTDTQYF

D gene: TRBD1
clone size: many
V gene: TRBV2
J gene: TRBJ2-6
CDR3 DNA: TGTGCCAGCAGGGACAGGTCTGGGGCCAACGTCCTGACTTTC
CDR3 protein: CASRDRSGANVLTF

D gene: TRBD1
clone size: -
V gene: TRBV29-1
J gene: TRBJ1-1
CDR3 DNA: TGCAGCGTTCTCTCCCTGACAGGGGGGGACACTGAAGCTTTCTTT
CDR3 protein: CSVLSLTGGDTEAFF

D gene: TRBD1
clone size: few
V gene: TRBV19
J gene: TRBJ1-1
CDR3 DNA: TGTGCCAGTAGTCCGGGACAGGCCTGGATGAACACTGAAGCTTTCTTT
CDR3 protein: CASSPGQAWMNTEAFF

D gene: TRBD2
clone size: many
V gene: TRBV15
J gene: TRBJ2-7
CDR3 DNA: TGTGCCACCAGCAGAGAGGGACTAGCGGGGGCCTACGAGCAGTACTTC
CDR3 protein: CATSREGLAGAYEQYF

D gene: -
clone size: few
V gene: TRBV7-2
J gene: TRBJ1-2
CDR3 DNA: TGTGCCAGCAGCTTACAGGGTCTTAACTATGGCTACACCTTC
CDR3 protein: CASSLQGLNYGYTF

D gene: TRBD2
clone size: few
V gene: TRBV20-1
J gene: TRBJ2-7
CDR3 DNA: TGCAGTGCCCACCCGGGGGGAGGTGACTACGAGCAGTACTTC
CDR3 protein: CSAHPGGGDYEQYF

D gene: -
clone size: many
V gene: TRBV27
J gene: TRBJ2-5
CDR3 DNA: TGTGCCAGCAGTTCATATAGAGGGTTCCAAGAGACCCAGTACTTC
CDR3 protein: CASSSYRGFQETQYF

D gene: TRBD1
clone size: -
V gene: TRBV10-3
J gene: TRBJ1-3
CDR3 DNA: TGTGCCGCCGAAATTCGGACAGGGACTGGAAACACCATATATTTT
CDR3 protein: CAAEIRTGTGNTIYF

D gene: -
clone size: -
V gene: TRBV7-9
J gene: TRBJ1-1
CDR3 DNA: TGTGCCAGCAGTTCCCCGGGACCACCACAGGCTGAAGCTTTCTTT
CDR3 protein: CASSSPGPPQAEAFF

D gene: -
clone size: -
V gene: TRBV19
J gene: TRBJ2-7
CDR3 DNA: TGTGCCAGTAGTCCGTACATGAACTACGAGCAGTACTTC
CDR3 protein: CASSPYMNYEQYF

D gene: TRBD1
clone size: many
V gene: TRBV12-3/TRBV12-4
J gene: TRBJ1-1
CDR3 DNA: TGTGCCAGCAGCCCCACAGGGGCTAACACTGAAGCTTTCTTT
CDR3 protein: CASSPTGANTEAFF

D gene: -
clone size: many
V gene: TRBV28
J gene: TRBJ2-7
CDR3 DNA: TGTGCCAGCAGCGCTCCGGGTCGTGGGTACGAGCAGTACTTC
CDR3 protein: CASSAPGRGYEQYF

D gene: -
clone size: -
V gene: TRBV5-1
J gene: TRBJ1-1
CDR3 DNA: TGCGCCAGCAGCTTGGTCCGGGGTGAAAACACTGAAGCTTTCTTT
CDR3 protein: CASSLVRGENTEAFF

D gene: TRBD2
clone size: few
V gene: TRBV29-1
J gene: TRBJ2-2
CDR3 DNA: TGCAGCGTTGAAGGATATCGGGCGGGAGGAACCGGGGAGCTGTTTTTT
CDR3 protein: CSVEGYRAGGTGELFF

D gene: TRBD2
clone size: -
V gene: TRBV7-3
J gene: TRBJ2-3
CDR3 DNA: TGTGCCAGCAGCCTCGGGACTAGCTATGGCACAGATACGCAGTATTTT
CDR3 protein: CASSLGTSYGTDTQYF

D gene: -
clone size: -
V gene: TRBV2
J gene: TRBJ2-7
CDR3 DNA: TGTGCCAGCAGAGTCCGGGACACCTCCTACGAGCAGTACTTC
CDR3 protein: CASRVRDTSYEQYF

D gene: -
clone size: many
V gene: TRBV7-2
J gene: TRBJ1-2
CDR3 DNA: TGTGCCAGCAGCCACAGCTTTAACTATGGCTACACCTTC
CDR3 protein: CASSHSFNYGYTF

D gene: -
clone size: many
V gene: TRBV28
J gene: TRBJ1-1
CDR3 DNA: TGTGCCAGCAGTTTAGTTTCGGGGGTTCCAGTTTTTCACGCTTTCTTT
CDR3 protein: CASSLVSGVPVFHAFF

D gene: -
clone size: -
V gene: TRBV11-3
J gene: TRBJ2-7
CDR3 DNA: TGTGCCAGCAGCAGCGGCAGGGGATGGGACGAGCAGTACTTC
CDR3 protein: CASSSGRGWDEQYF

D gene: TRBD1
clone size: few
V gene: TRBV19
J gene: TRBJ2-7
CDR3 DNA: TGTGCCACTCAGCGCCGGGCAGGGGGCGACTCCTACGAGCAGTACTTC
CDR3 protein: CATQRRAGGDSYEQYF

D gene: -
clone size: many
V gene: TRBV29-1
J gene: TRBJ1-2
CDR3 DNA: TGCAGCGTTGAAGTGGCAGATCCACTTGGAGGCTACACCTTC
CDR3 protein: CSVEVADPLGGYTF

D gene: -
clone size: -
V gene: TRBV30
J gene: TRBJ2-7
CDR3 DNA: TGTGCCTGGAGACGAACAGGGAGCTACGAGCAGTACTTC
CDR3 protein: CAWRRTGSYEQYF

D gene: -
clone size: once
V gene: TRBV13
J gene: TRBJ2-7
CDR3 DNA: TGTGCCAGCAGTCGTAAACGGGAGACCCCCTACGAGCAGTACTTC
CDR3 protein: CASSRKRETPYEQYF

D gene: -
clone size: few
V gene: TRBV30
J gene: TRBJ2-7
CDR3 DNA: TGTGCCTGGAGTGTCGGAGGCTACGAGCAGTACTTC
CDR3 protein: CAWSVGGYEQYF

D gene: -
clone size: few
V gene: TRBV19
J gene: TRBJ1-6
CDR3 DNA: TGTGCCAGTAGTATAGGGGCTTCACCCCTCCACTTT
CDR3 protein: CASSIGASPLHF

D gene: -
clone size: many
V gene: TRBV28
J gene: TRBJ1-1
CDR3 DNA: TGTGCCAGCAGTTTCGAGTTTGGGGGGAGTGAAGCTTTCTTT
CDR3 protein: CASSFEFGGSEAFF

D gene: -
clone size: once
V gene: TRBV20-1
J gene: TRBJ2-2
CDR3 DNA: TGCAGTGCTAGAGCCCTCTTTGAGGGGCCCCACGGGGAGCTGTTTTTT
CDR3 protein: CSARALFEGPHGELFF

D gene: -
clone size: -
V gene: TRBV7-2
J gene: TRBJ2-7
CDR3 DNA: TGTGCCAGCAGCCCACGAGCTAGCGTCTACGAGCAGTACTTC
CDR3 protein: CASSPRASVYEQYF

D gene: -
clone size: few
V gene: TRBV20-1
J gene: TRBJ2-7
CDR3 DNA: TGCAGTGCTAGAGATGGGACTGCCTACTACGAGCAGTACTTC
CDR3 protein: CSARDGTAYYEQYF

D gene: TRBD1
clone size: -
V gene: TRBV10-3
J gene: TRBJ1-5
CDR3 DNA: TGTGCCATCAGTGAGTCGGAGGGGGCATTAGGCAATCAGCCCCAGCATTTT
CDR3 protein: CAISESEGALGNQPQHF